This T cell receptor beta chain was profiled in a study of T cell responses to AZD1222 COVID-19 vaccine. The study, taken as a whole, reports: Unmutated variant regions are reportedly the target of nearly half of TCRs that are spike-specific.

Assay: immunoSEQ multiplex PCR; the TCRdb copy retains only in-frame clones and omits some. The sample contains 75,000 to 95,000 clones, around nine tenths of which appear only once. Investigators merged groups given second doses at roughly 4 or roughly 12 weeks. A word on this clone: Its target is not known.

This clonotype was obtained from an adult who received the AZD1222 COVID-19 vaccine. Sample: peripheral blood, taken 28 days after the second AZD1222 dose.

The CDR3 here is CASSPRDSEQYF. DNA of the CDR3: TGTGCCAGCAGCCCCAGGGACAGCGAGCAGTACTTC. The chain carries TRBV28 and TRBJ2-7; 7 bases are shared with TRBD1. This CDR3 is built from 12 residues. The germline V gene encodes CDR1 MDHEN and CDR2 SYDVKM. The J segment lost 6 bases and the V segment lost 6 bases, leaving 5 bases of the junction unmatched.